Each of the 18 T cell receptor beta chains below was sequenced from the same sample in a study of early stage breast cancer tumors. The repertoire was sequenced with immunoSEQ multiplex PCR; TCRdb's copy has only in-frame clones and lacks some. The table includes nearly 11,000 clones, approximately 72% detected once. Sequencing was carried out using breast tumor tissue. The receptors shown here come from a person aged 35-49 years with breast cancer.

This clone was observed a single time. The chain uses TRBV6-6 and TRBJ1-1; D not certain. Trimming pared 0 bases from V and 1 base from J, leaving 9 bases between. The CDR3 loop spans 15 amino acids. Germline CDR1 and CDR2: MNHNY and SVGAGI (reference sequence). CDR3 loop: CASSYSARRNTEAFF. The CDR3 DNA reads as TGTGCCAGCAGTTACTCGGCCAGGAGGAACACTGAAGCTTTCTTT.

The chain combines TRBV4-2 with TRBJ2-7; a possible D gene is TRBD2 (6 bases). CDR1 and CDR2 (germline): LGHNA, YNFKEQ. The CDR3 extends over 16 amino acids. Between the trimmed V and J ends, which lost 0 bases and 7 bases, there was a span of 19 bases. The CDR3 DNA is TGTGCCAGCAGCCAAGATCTATGGGGCTCCCGGGGGGAGCAGTACTTC. Translated: CASSQDLWGSRGEQYF.

V and J are TRBV30 and TRBJ2-2; the match to TRBD2 covers 11 bases. CDR1 and CDR2 (germline): GTSNPN, SVGIG (reference sequence). This CDR3 region has 17 residues. Unmatched junction bases numbered 8, after V lost 1 base and J lost 4 bases. CDR3 loop: CAWSGVAGGPVTGELFF. CDR3 in DNA: TGTGCCTGGAGTGGGGTAGCGGGAGGGCCCGTCACCGGGGAGCTGTTTTTT.

The chain couples TRBV5-4 to TRBJ2-7; 10 bases are shared with TRBD2. Losses at the gene ends were 4 bases for V and 2 bases for J; bases not matched to a gene: 6. Germline CDR1 is SGHNT and CDR2 is YYREEE (reference sequence). This CDR3 is built from 15 residues. The CDR3 sequence is CASSGGTSDPYEQYF. CDR3 DNA: TGTGCCAGCAGCGGCGGGACTAGCGATCCCTACGAGCAGTACTTC. The whole variable domain, remainder taken from reference TRBV5-4 and TRBJ2-7, is ETGVTQSPTHLIKTRGQQVTLRCSSQSGHNTVSWYQQALGQGPQFIFQYYREEENGRGNFPPRFSGLQFPNYSSELNVNALELDDSALYLCASSGGTSDPYEQYFGPGTRLTVT.

This rearrangement joins TRBV11-3 to TRBJ2-7; TRBD1 matches 9 bases. V lost 5 bases and J lost 5; bases outside the gene matches: 4. Germline V gene data show CDR1 as SGHNT and CDR2 as YENEEA. CDR3 length: 13 amino acids. The CDR3 DNA reads as TGTGCCAGCAGCGGACAGGGGCTCCACGAGCAGTACTTC. Its translation: CASSGQGLHEQYF.

This clone was counted only a few times. The chain uses TRBV5-6 and TRBJ2-2; no reliable D call. CDR1 is SGHDT, CDR2 YYEEEE, per germline. V was pared by 6 bases and J by 4 bases, with 16 bases between. The CDR3 consists of 15 residues. CDR3 loop: CASINQVVGTGELFF. CDR3 DNA sequence: TGTGCCAGCATCAATCAGGTCGTTGGCACCGGGGAGCTGTTTTTT.

This sequence joins TRBV6-1 and TRBJ1-1; D not resolved. CDR1 is MNHNS, CDR2 SASEGT, per germline. The CDR3 has 13 residues. The ends were cut back, 7 bases at V and 7 bases at J, with 16 bases in the middle. CDR3 sequence (DNA): TGTGCCAGCACCTTTCCGTCTTCGGGTGAAGCTTTCTTT. Amino acids: CASTFPSSGEAFF.

The chain uses TRBV18 and TRBJ2-5, with D possibly TRBD2 on 5 matching bases. V was clipped by 2 bases and J by 5 bases, with 18 bases between them. Germline V CDR1 and CDR2: KGHSH, LQKENI. The CDR3 spans 16 residues. The CDR3 protein is CASSPGGYPASETQYF. The CDR3 DNA follows: TGTGCCAGCTCACCAGGCGGGTACCCTGCATCGGAGACCCAGTACTTC.

The chain carries TRBV9 and TRBJ2-7; 10 positions match TRBD2. V lost 3 bases to trimming and J lost 5 bases; unmatched junction nucleotides: 14. Germline values: CDR1 SGDLS, CDR2 YYNGEE. This CDR3 is built from 17 residues. CDR3 in amino acids: CASSADGAGGVRDEQYF. The CDR3 bases are TGTGCCAGCAGCGCCGACGGAGCGGGAGGGGTACGGGACGAGCAGTACTTC.

The genes are TRBV10-1 and TRBJ2-3; D unclear. The germline V and J ends were trimmed by 2 bases and 7 bases, with 13 bases remaining between them. In germline, CDR1 is WNHNN, CDR2 SYGVQD (reference sequence). The CDR3 covers 14 residues. The CDR3 sequence is CASSEAQPWHTQYF. As DNA, the CDR3 is TGCGCCAGCAGTGAGGCCCAGCCGTGGCATACGCAGTATTTT.

The V gene is TRBV19, the J gene TRBJ2-2, with a tentative D call TRBD1 (6 bases). V was trimmed by 3 bases and J by 1 base, leaving 6 bases between them. Germline V lookup: CDR1 LNHDA, CDR2 SQIVND (reference sequence). The CDR3 sequence is 14 residues long. CDR3 bases: TGTGCCAGTAGTATGACAGGGAACACCGGGGAGCTGTTTTTT. Its translation: CASSMTGNTGELFF.

The table lists this clone with a few counts. V usage is TRBV2 and J usage is TRBJ1-3, with a tentative D call TRBD1 (6 bases). With 6 bases removed from V and 6 bases from J, the gap between germline ends came to 15 bases. CDR1 and CDR2 from the germline V gene are SNHLY and FYNNEI. This CDR3 contains 14 residues. In nucleotides, the CDR3 is TGTGCCAGCAGCAGGGTGACAGGAGAAAACACCATATATTTT. It translates to CASSRVTGENTIYF.

The chain couples TRBV19 to TRBJ2-5; unclear D gene. This CDR3 region has 14 residues. The V gene lost 7 bases and the J gene lost 4 bases, with 16 bases spanning the gap. Germline CDR1 LNHDA, CDR2 SQIVND (reference sequence). The CDR3 region is CASKAVGRGETQYF. DNA of the CDR3: TGTGCCAGTAAGGCCGTGGGTAGAGGAGAGACCCAGTACTTC.

The gene calls are TRBV4-1 and TRBJ2-7, with TRBD2 identical over 12 bases. After removal of 1 base from V and 2 bases from J, the junction contained 12 bases not matched to a gene. Looked up from germline, CDR1 is MGHRA and CDR2 is YSYEKL. The CDR3 has 19 amino acids. CDR3 loop: CASSQGPGGLAGKTYEQYF. The CDR3 DNA is TGCGCCAGCAGCCAAGGCCCCGGGGGACTAGCGGGTAAGACCTACGAGCAGTACTTC.

In this sample, this clone turned up a few times. The V and J genes are TRBV5-1 and TRBJ2-1; tentative D call: TRBD2 (6 bases). CDR1 and CDR2 (germline): SGHRS, YFSETQ. Trimming left V 0 bases short and J 5 bases short, with 12 bases between. CDR3 length: 15 amino acids. CDR3 protein: CASSLVREANNEQFF. The CDR3 nucleotides are TGCGCCAGCAGCTTGGTGAGGGAGGCCAACAATGAGCAGTTCTTC.

The genes are TRBV5-4 and TRBJ2-3; weak D call: TRBD1 (6 bases). CDR3 length: 16 amino acids. V was pared by 0 bases and J by 7 bases, with 18 bases between. In germline, CDR1 is SGHNT, CDR2 YYREEE (reference sequence). In DNA form, the CDR3 reads TGTGCCAGCAGCTTGGGACAGGAATCAATTCTTTATACGCAGTATTTT. Translated, it gives CASSLGQESILYTQYF.

A word on this clone: In the same sample, other DNA sequences code for this CDR3. This rearrangement joins TRBV15 to TRBJ2-7, with a weak D call TRBD1 (6 bases). This CDR3 is 15 amino acids long. CDR1 is LNHNV and CDR2 is YYDKDF in the germline V gene (reference sequence). V lost 0 bases and J lost 7, with 16 bases in between. CDR3 residues: CATSRDTGFLSEQYF. The CDR3 nucleotides read TGTGCCACCAGCAGAGATACAGGGTTTTTGAGTGAGCAGTACTTC.

V usage is TRBV4-1 and J usage is TRBJ1-1; 8 bases align to TRBD1. CDR3 length equals 19 residues. The junction had 16 bases not matched to a gene; V was cut back by 0 bases and J by 4 bases. Per germline, CDR1 MGHRA and CDR2 YSYEKL. CDR3 nucleotides: TGCGCCAGCAGCCAAGACCTGGTTGAGGACAGGGAATTTGGCACTGAAGCTTTCTTT. It specifies CASSQDLVEDREFGTEAFF.